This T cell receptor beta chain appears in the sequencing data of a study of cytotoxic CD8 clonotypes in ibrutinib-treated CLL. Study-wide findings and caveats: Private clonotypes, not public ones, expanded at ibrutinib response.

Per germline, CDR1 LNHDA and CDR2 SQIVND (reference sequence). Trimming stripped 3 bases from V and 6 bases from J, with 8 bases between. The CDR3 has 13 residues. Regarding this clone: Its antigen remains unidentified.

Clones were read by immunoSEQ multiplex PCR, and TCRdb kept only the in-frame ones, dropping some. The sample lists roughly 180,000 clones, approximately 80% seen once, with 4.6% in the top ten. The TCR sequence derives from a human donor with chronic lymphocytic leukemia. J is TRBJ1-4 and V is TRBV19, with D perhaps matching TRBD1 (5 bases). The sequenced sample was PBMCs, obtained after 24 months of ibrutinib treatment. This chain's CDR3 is CASSIGDYEKLFF. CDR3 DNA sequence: TGTGCCAGTAGTATTGGGGACTATGAAAAACTGTTTTTT. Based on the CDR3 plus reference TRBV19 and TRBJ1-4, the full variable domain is DGGITQSPKYLFRKEGQNVTLSCEQNLNHDAMYWYRQDPGQGLRLIYYSQIVNDFQKGDIAEGYSVSREKKESFPLTVTSAQKNPTAFYLCASSIGDYEKLFFGSGTQLSVL.